This entry lists 17 T cell receptor beta chains sequenced from one sample in a study of blood T cell repertoires in COVID-19. This table comes from immunoSEQ multiplex PCR, and its TCRdb copy is limited to in-frame clones, with some not included. The sample includes 98,000 or so clones, approximately 83% of them seen just once. Sequences were obtained from peripheral blood. The receptors here all came from a woman aged 80 or over with active or convalescent COVID-19.

The rearrangement joins TRBV5-8 to TRBJ2-7; maybe TRBD1 (5 bases). Germline CDR1 SGHTS, CDR2 YDEGEE. The CDR3 is made up of 13 amino acids. Trimming shortened V by 0 bases and J by 9 bases, and 13 bases separated the two germline ends. CDR3 protein: CASSLALQGWQYF. The CDR3 nucleotides read TGTGCCAGCAGCTTGGCCCTGCAGGGTTGGCAGTACTTC.

This CDR3 reads CASPGISSNQPQHF. CDR3 coding DNA: TGTGCCAGTCCAGGGATTTCGAGCAATCAGCCCCAGCATTTT. The chain uses TRBV14 and TRBJ1-5; D perhaps matches TRBD1 (5 bases). There are 14 residues in the CDR3. Germline V CDR1 and CDR2: SGHDN, FVKESK. V gave up 9 bases and J gave up 1 base, with 13 bases separating them.

The rearrangement links TRBV7-3 to TRBJ1-1; 10 bases are shared with TRBD1. Trimming removed 0 bases from V and 6 bases from J; junction bases left unmatched: 4. This CDR3 is built from 15 residues. Germline V gives CDR1 SGHTA, CDR2 FQGTGA. The CDR3 sequence: CASSLTPTGGSEAFF. The CDR3 coding sequence is TGTGCCAGCAGCTTAACGCCGACAGGGGGCTCTGAAGCTTTCTTT.

The CDR3 bases are TGTGCCAGTAAGGTCACAGGGGTTGGGAACACTGAAGCTTTCTTT. This encodes CASKVTGVGNTEAFF. The rearrangement links TRBV19 to TRBJ1-1; TRBD1 aligns across 7 bases. The J segment lost 1 base and the V segment lost 7 bases, leaving 9 bases of the junction unmatched. The germline V gene has CDR1 LNHDA and CDR2 SQIVND (reference sequence). The CDR3 runs to 15 residues.

About this clone itself: The identical CDR3 is also encoded by other nucleotide sequences in the sample. The chain uses TRBV7-8 and TRBJ2-7, with TRBD1 matching 8 bases. CDR3 length: 14 amino acids. V trimming: 3 bases; J trimming: 1 base; junction bases outside the gene matches: 2. The germline CDR1 and CDR2 sequences are SGHVS and FQNEAQ. The CDR3 DNA reads TGTGCCAGCAGCTTGGGACAGGAATCCTACGAGCAGTACTTC. Translated, it gives CASSLGQESYEQYF.

The chain recombines TRBV28 with TRBJ1-1; D might be TRBD1 (5 bases). Germline V lookup: CDR1 MDHEN, CDR2 SYDVKM. Trimming took 5 bases from V and 4 from J, leaving 14 bases between them. This CDR3 has 14 amino acids. CDR3 region: CASSPQIGGTEAFF. CDR3 coding DNA: TGTGCCAGCAGTCCCCAAATCGGGGGCACTGAAGCTTTCTTT.

The chain employs TRBV5-8 and TRBJ2-1; 13 nucleotides agree with TRBD2. The V gene's germline CDR1 is SGHTS and CDR2 YDEGEE. The CDR3 runs to 15 residues. Trimming cost V 0 bases and J 8 bases; bases outside gene matches: 2. CDR3 DNA sequence: TGTGCCAGCAGCTTGGGACTAGCGGGGGGTGATGAGCAGTTCTTC. This translates into CASSLGLAGGDEQFF. The whole variable domain, filled in from reference TRBV5-8 and TRBJ2-1, reads EAGVTQSPTHLIKTRGQQATLRCSPISGHTSVYWYQQALGLGLQFLLWYDEGEERNRGNFPPRFSGRQFPNYSSELNVNALELEDSALYLCASSLGLAGGDEQFFGPGTRLTVL.

The chain uses TRBV15 and TRBJ2-7, with TRBD1 as a possible D gene (5 bases). The germline V gene has CDR1 LNHNV and CDR2 YYDKDF (reference sequence). The V and J ends lost 4 bases and 0 bases respectively, with 7 bases between them. The CDR3 covers 13 residues. The CDR3 loop reads CATSMDISYEQYF. The CDR3 DNA is TGTGCCACCAGCATGGACATCTCCTACGAGCAGTACTTC.

This clone was recorded a few times. The rearrangement uses TRBV11-1 and TRBJ2-2; 10 positions agree with TRBD2. V gave up 4 bases and J gave up 4 bases; unmatched junction bases: 3. Germline V gene data show CDR1 as SGHAT and CDR2 as FQDESV (reference sequence). The CDR3 loop spans 15 amino acids. Here the CDR3 DNA reads TGTGCCAGCAGCTCCGGGACTAGCGTCACCGGGGAGCTGTTTTTT. Residues: CASSSGTSVTGELFF.

The chain is built from TRBV6-5 and TRBJ2-7, with 10 bases that match TRBD2. The CDR3 is 15 amino acids. Germline V gene data show CDR1 as MNHEY and CDR2 as SVGAGI. Trimming cost V 9 bases and J 3 bases; bases outside gene matches: 11. The CDR3 DNA is TGTGCCAGTCTAGCGGGAGTGGGTTCTGGCTACGAGCAGTACTTC. Its protein product is CASLAGVGSGYEQYF.

This clone was observed a single time. The chain employs TRBV3-1 (or the pseudogene TRBV3-2) and TRBJ2-7, with D perhaps matching TRBD2 (7 bases). CDR3 size: 15 residues. V shed 6 bases and J shed 3 bases, with 18 bases lying between them. Germline-derived CDR1 and CDR2 are LGHDT and YNNKEL (reference sequence). For the CDR3, the DNA is TGTGCCAGCAGTCTTGGGGGGGGCGGGAGCTACGAGCAGTACTTC. It codes for CASSLGGGGSYEQYF.

The chain is built from TRBV5-1 and TRBJ2-5, with 7 bases that match TRBD1. The germline V gene encodes CDR1 SGHRS and CDR2 YFSETQ. CDR3 length equals 15 residues. After removal of 0 bases from V and 2 bases from J, the junction contained 4 bases not matched to a gene. The CDR3 region is CASSLVPGGQETQYF. Written as DNA, the CDR3 is TGCGCCAGCAGCTTGGTTCCAGGGGGTCAAGAGACCCAGTACTTC. The variable domain in full, completed from reference TRBV5-1 and TRBJ2-5, reads KAGVTQTPRYLIKTRGQQVTLSCSPISGHRSVSWYQQTPGQGLQFLFEYFSETQRNKGNFPGRFSGRQFSNSRSEMNVSTLELGDSALYLCASSLVPGGQETQYFGPGTRLLVL.

The rearrangement uses TRBV5-1 and TRBJ1-5; D uncertain. Trimming stripped 0 bases from V and 11 bases from J, with 15 bases between. The CDR3 is 14 residues long. CDR1 SGHRS and CDR2 YFSETQ come from the germline V gene. The CDR3 spells CASSLGPEIIAQHF. In DNA, the CDR3 is TGCGCCAGCAGCTTGGGTCCGGAGATAATAGCCCAGCATTTT. Using reference TRBV5-1 and TRBJ1-5 for the parts outside the CDR3, the full variable domain is KAGVTQTPRYLIKTRGQQVTLSCSPISGHRSVSWYQQTPGQGLQFLFEYFSETQRNKGNFPGRFSGRQFSNSRSEMNVSTLELGDSALYLCASSLGPEIIAQHFGDGTRLSIL.

The CDR3 nucleotides are TGTGCCAGCAGCTCCCAGGGGCCCGGGGAGCTGTTTTTT. Its protein is CASSSQGPGELFF. The chain joins TRBV7-2 to TRBJ2-2; D might be TRBD1 (6 bases). The germline V gene has CDR1 SGHTA and CDR2 FQGNSA. Trimming removed 4 bases at V and 6 bases at J, with 9 bases between. This CDR3 spans 13 amino acids.

This clone was recorded a few times. The rearrangement uses TRBV9 and TRBJ1-2; possibly TRBD1 for D (6 bases). Germline assignment: CDR1 SGDLS and CDR2 YYNGEE. This CDR3 region has 16 residues. Trimming took 3 bases from V and 4 from J, leaving 19 bases between them. The CDR3 is CASSAARGQGSYGYTF. Written as DNA, the CDR3 is TGTGCCAGCAGCGCAGCAAGAGGGCAGGGGAGCTATGGCTACACCTTC.

The V and J genes are TRBV6-2 or TRBV6-3 and TRBJ2-7; 11 bases line up with TRBD1. This CDR3 has 16 residues. CDR1 and CDR2 (germline): MNHEY, SVGEGT. Trimming cost V 4 bases and J 2 bases; bases outside gene matches: 7. For the CDR3, the DNA is TGTGCCAGCAGTTTCCTCGGGACAGGGGGACCCTACGAGCAGTACTTC. It codes for CASSFLGTGGPYEQYF.

The chain combines TRBV4-1 with TRBJ1-4, with D possibly being TRBD1 (5 bases). The CDR3 sequence is 19 residues long. Looked up from germline, CDR1 is MGHRA and CDR2 is YSYEKL. V gave up 0 bases and J gave up 1 base, with 18 bases separating them. CDR3 nucleotide sequence: TGCGCCAGCAGCCAAGACAGGGTACTTATTAAGGGAACTAATGAAAAACTGTTTTTT. It translates to CASSQDRVLIKGTNEKLFF.